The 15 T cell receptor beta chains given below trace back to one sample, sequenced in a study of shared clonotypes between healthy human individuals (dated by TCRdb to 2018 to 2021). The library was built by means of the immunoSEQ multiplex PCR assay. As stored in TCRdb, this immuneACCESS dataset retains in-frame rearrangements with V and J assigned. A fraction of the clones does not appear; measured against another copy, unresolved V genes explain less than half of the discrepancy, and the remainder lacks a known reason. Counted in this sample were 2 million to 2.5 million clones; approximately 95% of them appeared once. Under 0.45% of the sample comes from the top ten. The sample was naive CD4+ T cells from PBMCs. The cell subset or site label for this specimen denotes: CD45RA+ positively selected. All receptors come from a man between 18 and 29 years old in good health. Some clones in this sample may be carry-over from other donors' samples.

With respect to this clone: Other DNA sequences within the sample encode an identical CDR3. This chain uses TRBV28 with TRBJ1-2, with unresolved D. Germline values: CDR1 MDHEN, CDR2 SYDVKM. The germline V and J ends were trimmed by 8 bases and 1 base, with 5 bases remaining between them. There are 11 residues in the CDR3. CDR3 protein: CASLGNYGYTF. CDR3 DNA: TGTGCCAGCCTAGGTAACTATGGCTACACCTTC.

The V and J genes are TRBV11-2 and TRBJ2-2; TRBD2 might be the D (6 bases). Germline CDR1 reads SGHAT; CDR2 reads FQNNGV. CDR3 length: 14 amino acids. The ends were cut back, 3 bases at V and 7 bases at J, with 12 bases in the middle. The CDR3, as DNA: TGTGCCAGCAGCTTCACCAGGACTATCGGGGAGCTGTTTTTT. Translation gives CASSFTRTIGELFF. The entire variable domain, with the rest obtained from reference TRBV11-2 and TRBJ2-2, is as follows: EAGVAQSPRYKIIEKRQSVAFWCNPISGHATLYWYQQILGQGPKLLIQFQNNGVVDDSQLPKDRFSAERLKGVDSTLKIQPAKLEDSAVYLCASSFTRTIGELFFGEGSRLTVL.

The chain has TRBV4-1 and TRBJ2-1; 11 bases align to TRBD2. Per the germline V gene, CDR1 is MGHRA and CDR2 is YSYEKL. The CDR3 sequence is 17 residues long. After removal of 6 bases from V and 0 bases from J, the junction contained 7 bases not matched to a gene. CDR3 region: CASRPGLAVSSYNEQFF. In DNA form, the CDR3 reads TGCGCCAGCAGACCGGGACTAGCGGTAAGCTCCTACAATGAGCAGTTCTTC.

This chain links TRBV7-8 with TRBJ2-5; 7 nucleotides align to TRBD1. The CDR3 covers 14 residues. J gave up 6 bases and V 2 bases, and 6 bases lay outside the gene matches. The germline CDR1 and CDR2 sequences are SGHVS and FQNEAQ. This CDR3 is CASSLQTGVKTQYF. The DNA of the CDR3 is TGTGCCAGCAGCTTACAAACAGGGGTAAAGACCCAGTACTTC.

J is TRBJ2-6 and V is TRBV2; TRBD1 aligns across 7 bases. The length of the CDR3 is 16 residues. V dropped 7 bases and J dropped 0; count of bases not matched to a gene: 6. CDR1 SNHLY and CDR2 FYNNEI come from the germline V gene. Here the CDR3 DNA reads TGTGCCAGCACGACAGGGCTGGGCTCTGGGGCCAACGTCCTGACTTTC. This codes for CASTTGLGSGANVLTF.

The CDR3 coding sequence is TGTGCCAGCAGCTTAAGCGACTACGAGCAGTACTTC. Residues: CASSLSDYEQYF. The chain is built from TRBV11-1 and TRBJ2-7, with D uncertain. This CDR3 has 12 residues. Trimming cost V 2 bases and J 3 bases, with 5 bases left between them. Per the germline V gene, CDR1 is SGHAT and CDR2 is FQDESV (reference sequence).

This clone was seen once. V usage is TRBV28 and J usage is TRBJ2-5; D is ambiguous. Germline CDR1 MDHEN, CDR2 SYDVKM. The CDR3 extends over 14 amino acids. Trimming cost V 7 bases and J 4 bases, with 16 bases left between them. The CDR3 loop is CASTPPPGRETQYF. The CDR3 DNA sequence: TGTGCCAGCACCCCTCCCCCCGGGCGAGAGACCCAGTACTTC.

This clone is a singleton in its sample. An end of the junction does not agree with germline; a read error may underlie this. Here the CDR3 reads CASSLAGRTRYDYTF. CDR3 sequence (DNA): TGTGCCAGCAGCTTGGCCGGGCGAACGAGGTATGACTACACCTTC. V and J are TRBV5-4 and TRBJ1-2; D uncertain. The length of the CDR3 is 15 residues. Germline CDR1 is SGHNT and CDR2 is YYREEE (reference sequence).

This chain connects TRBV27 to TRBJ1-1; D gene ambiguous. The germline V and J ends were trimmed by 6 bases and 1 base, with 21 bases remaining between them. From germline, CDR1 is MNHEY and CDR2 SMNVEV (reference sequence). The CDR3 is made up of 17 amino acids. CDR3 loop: CASSRAPNDPQNTEAFF. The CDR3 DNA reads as TGTGCCAGCAGCCGGGCCCCCAACGACCCGCAGAACACTGAAGCTTTCTTT.

The CDR3 coding sequence is TGTGCCAGCACCATATCAGGGGGTTCTGGAAACACCATATATTTT. This gives the protein CASTISGGSGNTIYF. The rearrangement links TRBV6-5 to TRBJ1-3, with 7 nucleotides matching TRBD1. The CDR3 length is 15 residues. Germline V gene sequence: CDR1 MNHEY, CDR2 SVGAGI. J lost 1 base, V lost 7 bases, and 7 bases had no gene match.

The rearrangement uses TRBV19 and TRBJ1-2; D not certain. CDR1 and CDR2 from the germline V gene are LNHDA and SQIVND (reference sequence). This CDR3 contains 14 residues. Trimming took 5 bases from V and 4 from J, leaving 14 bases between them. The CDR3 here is CASSGPPPLYGYTF. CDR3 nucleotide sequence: TGTGCCAGTAGTGGACCTCCCCCCCTCTATGGCTACACCTTC.

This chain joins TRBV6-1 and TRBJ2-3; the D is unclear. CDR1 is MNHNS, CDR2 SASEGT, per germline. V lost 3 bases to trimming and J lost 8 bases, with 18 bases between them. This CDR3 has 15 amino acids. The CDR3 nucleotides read TGTGCCAGCAGTGAGGGCTGGAGCCCACTGGGTACGCAGTATTTT. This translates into CASSEGWSPLGTQYF.

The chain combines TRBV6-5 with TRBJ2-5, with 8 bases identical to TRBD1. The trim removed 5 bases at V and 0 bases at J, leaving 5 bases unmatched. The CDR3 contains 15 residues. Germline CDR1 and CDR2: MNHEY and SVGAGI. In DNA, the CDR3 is TGTGCCAGCAGTGGACAGGGCCGTTACCAAGAGACCCAGTACTTC. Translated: CASSGQGRYQETQYF.

CDR3 region: CASSEAAAETQYF. The CDR3 nucleotides read TGCGCCAGCAGTGAGGCGGCGGCAGAGACCCAGTACTTC. The gene calls are TRBV5-1 and TRBJ2-5, with D unresolved. The ends were cut back, 5 bases at V and 4 bases at J, with 12 bases in the middle. Looked up from germline, CDR1 is SGHRS and CDR2 is YFSETQ. The CDR3 has 13 residues.

This CDR3 is CASSYLGGRETQYF. The CDR3 DNA is TGCGCCAGCAGTTATCTGGGGGGTAGAGAGACCCAGTACTTC. V and J are TRBV5-1 and TRBJ2-5; TRBD2 is a possible D gene (6 bases). CDR3 length equals 14 residues. V was shortened by 5 bases and J by 4 bases, with 15 bases between the two germline ends. Per germline, CDR1 SGHRS and CDR2 YFSETQ.